This record looks at one T cell receptor (beta chain) sequence and its context. Its antigen is currently unknown. The data originate from a study of CD8 T cell repertoires and HIV-1 epitope variants. About the study: T cells were stimulated with Twenty-five Gag and Nef peptides separately. Epitopes were three Gag families plus Nef HW9 and YT9.

General study findings and limits: Of about 10 antigen-specific beta clonotypes, more than 5 appeared to cross-react with escape variants.

Assay used: immunoSEQ multiplex PCR; TCRdb lists only in-frame clones, some missing. Of a few thousand clones listed, roughly two thirds are singletons. The sample consisted of cultured CD8+ T cells derived from PBMCs. This TCR was recovered from a male donor with HIV.

The CDR3 region has the DNA TGTGCCAGCAGCTCTCCGGACAGGGGGCTTGTTGAAGCTTTCTTT. It yields the protein CASSSPDRGLVEAFF. The J gene is TRBJ1-1, the V gene TRBV7-3; 11 bases agree with TRBD1. The junction had 8 bases not matched to a gene; V was cut back by 4 bases and J by 7 bases. The CDR3 loop spans 15 amino acids. Germline V gene lookup returns CDR1 SGHTA and CDR2 FQGTGA.